This is a list of T cell receptor beta chains from one sample in a study of identical twins. TCRdb independently ran MiXCR on the 5' RACE reads; one entry per CDR3 protein. The repertoire has about 550,000 distinct CDR3 sequences, 20% to 25% of them found once; the top ten carry around 0.5%. These data also formed part of another study, on yellow fever vaccine responses in identical twins.

The sequenced sample consisted of CD4+ T cells sorted from blood. The receptors stem from a woman under 30 in good health. CDR3s include the opening cysteine and the closing phenylalanine or tryptophan. A D gene is named only where the DNA matches it firmly. Clone sizes are given selectively: once, few, many, or a class where the clone is expanded.

>NA|TRBJ2-2|few|TRBV12-3/TRBV12-4
TGTGCCAGCAAACAGGATCGCCGTAGCACCGGGGAGCTGCTTTTT
CASKQDRRSTGELLF
>TRBD2|TRBJ2-1|few|TRBV12-3/TRBV12-4
TGTGCCAGCAGTTTTGCGGGGGGGCCAAATGAGCAGTTCTTC
CASSFAGGPNEQFF
>TRBD1|TRBJ1-6|few|TRBV27
TGTGCCAGCAGATGGACAGGGGATAATTCACCCCTCCACTTT
CASRWTGDNSPLHF
>NA|TRBJ2-2|few|TRBV25-1
TGTGCCAGCAAGTCGTTAGCCTCGAACACCGGGGAGCTGTTTTTT
CASKSLASNTGELFF
>TRBD1|TRBJ2-7|many|TRBV27
TGTGCCAGCAGTCTATCGACAGGGTTGTACGAGCAGTACTTC
CASSLSTGLYEQYF
>NA|TRBJ1-5|few|TRBV3-1
TGTGCCAGCAGCCAAGATGATGGCAGCAATCAGCCCCAGCATTTT
CASSQDDGSNQPQHF
>NA|TRBJ2-2|NA|TRBV25-1
TGTGCCAGCAGTCCCCGGGACCAGCTCCCGGGGGAGCTGTTTTTT
CASSPRDQLPGELFF
>NA|TRBJ1-1|few|TRBV12-3/TRBV12-4
TGTGCCAGCAGTTTAGCGCTTTGGCAGCCCGAAATTGAAGCTTTCTTT
CASSLALWQPEIEAFF
>TRBD2|TRBJ2-3|NA|TRBV20-1
TGCAGTGCTAGAGATGGCGGGAGGCCCGATACGCAGTATTTT
CSARDGGRPDTQYF
>TRBD2|TRBJ2-7|NA|TRBV2
TGTGCCAGCAGGGGACTAGCGGGAGCTAACGAGCAGTACTTC
CASRGLAGANEQYF
>TRBD2|TRBJ2-1|few|TRBV19
TGTGCCAGTAGTATACTTCCTAGCGGGGCCGGGAAGAATGAGCAGTTCTTC
CASSILPSGAGKNEQFF
>TRBD1|TRBJ1-2|NA|TRBV28
TGTGCCAGCACCGCGACAGGGAACTATGGCTACACCTTC
CASTATGNYGYTF
>NA|TRBJ2-5|NA|TRBV12-3/TRBV12-4
TGTGCCAGCAGTTTAGCGGGAGTTAAAGAGACCCAGTACTTC
CASSLAGVKETQYF
>TRBD2|TRBJ2-1|NA|TRBV20-1
TGCAGTGCTAGGGCTAGCGGGACCCGTAGAGGTTACAATGAGCAGTTCTTC
CSARASGTRRGYNEQFF
>NA|TRBJ1-1|few|TRBV12-3/TRBV12-4
TGTGCCAGCAGTTCCGGACCGAGGGAAGCTTTCTTT
CASSSGPREAFF
>TRBD1|TRBJ1-5|once|TRBV19
TGTGCCAGTAGTATGAGGACAGGGATCTATAGCAATCAGCCCCAGCATTTT
CASSMRTGIYSNQPQHF
>TRBD2|TRBJ2-1|few|TRBV20-1
TGCAGTGCCTTGTCCTTAGCGGGAGGGATAAATAATGAGCAGTTCTTC
CSALSLAGGINNEQFF
>NA|TRBJ2-7|NA|TRBV2
TGTGCCAGCAGCGGGACCTCCTACGAGCAGTACTTC
CASSGTSYEQYF
>NA|TRBJ1-5|NA|TRBV12-3/TRBV12-4
TGTGCCAGCAGTTTTGGGAACCGGGACACCGATCAGCCCCAGCATTTT
CASSFGNRDTDQPQHF
>TRBD1|TRBJ2-2|NA|TRBV27
TGTGCCAGCAGCCGCGGGAGCGGGACAGGGGGCACCGGGGAGCTGTTTTTT
CASSRGSGTGGTGELFF
>TRBD1|TRBJ2-5|many|TRBV12-3/TRBV12-4
TGTGCCAGCAGTCCCTGGACAGGGGGATGGGTCGAGACCCAGTACTTC
CASSPWTGGWVETQYF
>TRBD2|TRBJ2-1|few|TRBV27
TGTGCCAGCACCCATAGCGGGGGGGGCCAGTTCTTC
CASTHSGGGQFF
>TRBD2|TRBJ2-3|NA|TRBV24-1
TGTGCCACCGCTGAAGGACTAGCGGGGGCCACAGATACGCAGTATTTT
CATAEGLAGATDTQYF
>TRBD2|TRBJ2-3|few|TRBV7-3
TGTGCCAGCAGCCCAGGACTAGCGGGAAGTTCAGATACGCAGTATTTT
CASSPGLAGSSDTQYF
>NA|TRBJ1-2|few|TRBV4-1
TGCGCCAGCAGCCAAGAAGGCAGGCCTACCTATGGCTACACCTTC
CASSQEGRPTYGYTF
>NA|TRBJ2-1|NA|TRBV6-6
TGTGCCAGCAGTTCAGACTTGGGAAATGAGCAGTTCTTC
CASSSDLGNEQFF
>NA|TRBJ2-1|few|TRBV14
TGTGCCAGCAGCCAAGGGGGGGTTGGCAGGCAGTTCTTC
CASSQGGVGRQFF
>TRBD2|TRBJ2-3|few|TRBV10-3
TGTGCCATCAGTGAAAAAGCGGGGGGGACCACAGATACGCAGTATTTT
CAISEKAGGTTDTQYF
>NA|TRBJ2-5|NA|TRBV10-3
TGTGCCATCAGTGGGGGCGGGGTTGAGACCCAGTACTTC
CAISGGGVETQYF
>TRBD2|TRBJ2-2|NA|TRBV11-3
TGTGCCAGCAGCTCGACACTAGCGGGCCCCGGGGAGCTGTTTTTT
CASSSTLAGPGELFF
>NA|TRBJ1-5|few|TRBV9
TGTGCCAGCAGCGAGGGACCCAATCAGCCCCAGCATTTT
CASSEGPNQPQHF
>NA|TRBJ1-4|NA|TRBV20-1
TGCAGTGCTAGAATGGGGCTGGGTAGCGGCGAAAAACTGTTTTTT
CSARMGLGSGEKLFF
>NA|TRBJ2-1|few|TRBV11-2
TGTGCCAGCAGCCGATTAATGTTGAGGGCCCTCTTCTACAATGAGCAGTTCTTC
CASSRLMLRALFYNEQFF
>NA|TRBJ2-7|NA|TRBV20-1
TGCAGTGCTATGTCGCGGACACATTCCTACGAGCAGTACTTC
CSAMSRTHSYEQYF
>NA|TRBJ2-1|NA|TRBV14
TGTGCCAGCAGCCTTCAACGGGGCAATGAGCAGTTCTTC
CASSLQRGNEQFF
>NA|TRBJ1-1|few|TRBV4-1
TGCGCCAGCAGCCAAGAGGGGGGACCAAGGGACACTGAAGCTTTCTTT
CASSQEGGPRDTEAFF
>NA|TRBJ2-5|NA|TRBV10-3
TGTGCCATCAGTGACAGGCCTGAAGAGACCCAGTACTTC
CAISDRPEETQYF
>NA|TRBJ1-1|few|TRBV28
TGTGCCAGCAGAAAAGTCTGGGGGAGGGGAAGCCCGTACACTGAAGCTTTCTTT
CASRKVWGRGSPYTEAFF
>NA|TRBJ2-5|NA|TRBV7-8
TGTGCCAGCAGCTTATTCGGTGGGTCCGAGACCCAGTACTTC
CASSLFGGSETQYF
>NA|TRBJ1-1|few|TRBV12-3/TRBV12-4
TGTGCCAGCAGTTTATCCCGTGGGGCTGAAGCTTTCTTT
CASSLSRGAEAFF